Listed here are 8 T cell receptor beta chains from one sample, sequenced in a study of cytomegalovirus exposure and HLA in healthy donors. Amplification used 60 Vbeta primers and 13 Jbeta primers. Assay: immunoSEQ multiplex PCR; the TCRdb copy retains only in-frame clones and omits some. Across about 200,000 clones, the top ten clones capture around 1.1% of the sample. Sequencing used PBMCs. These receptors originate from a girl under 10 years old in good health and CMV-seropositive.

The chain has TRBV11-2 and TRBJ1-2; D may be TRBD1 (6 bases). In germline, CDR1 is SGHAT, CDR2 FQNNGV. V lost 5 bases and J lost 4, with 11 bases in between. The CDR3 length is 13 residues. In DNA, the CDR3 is TGTGCCAGCAGCCCCGGACAGTTCTATGGCTACACCTTC. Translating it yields CASSPGQFYGYTF.

The CDR3 region has the DNA TGTGCCAGCACGCCGACCCAGGGTAGGGGTACTGAAGCTTTCTTT. Translation gives CASTPTQGRGTEAFF. This chain connects TRBV28 to TRBJ1-1; a possible D gene is TRBD1 (5 bases). Trimming shortened V by 7 bases and J by 5 bases, and 20 bases separated the two germline ends. This CDR3 contains 15 residues. Germline V gene lookup returns CDR1 MDHEN and CDR2 SYDVKM.

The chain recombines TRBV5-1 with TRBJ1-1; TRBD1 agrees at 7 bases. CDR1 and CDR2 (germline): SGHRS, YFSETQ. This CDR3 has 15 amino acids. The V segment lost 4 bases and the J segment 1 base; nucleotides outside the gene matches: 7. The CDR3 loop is CASSRWTGANTEAFF. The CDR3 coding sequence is TGCGCCAGCAGCCGCTGGACAGGCGCGAACACTGAAGCTTTCTTT.

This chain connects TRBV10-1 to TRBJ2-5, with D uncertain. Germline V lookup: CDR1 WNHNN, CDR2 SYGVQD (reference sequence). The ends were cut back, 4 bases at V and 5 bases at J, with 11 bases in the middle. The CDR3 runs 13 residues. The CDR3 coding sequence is TGCGCCAGCAGTGCTAGACTTGGGGAGACCCAGTACTTC. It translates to CASSARLGETQYF.

CDR3 bases: TGTGCCAGCAGCCCCGGGAGGGAAGAGACCCAGTACTTC. As protein: CASSPGREETQYF. V and J are TRBV11-1 and TRBJ2-5; 8 bases agree with TRBD2. The germline CDR1 and CDR2 sequences are SGHAT and FQDESV (reference sequence). The CDR3 is 13 amino acids. Trimming removed 5 bases from V and 3 bases from J; junction bases left unmatched: 2.

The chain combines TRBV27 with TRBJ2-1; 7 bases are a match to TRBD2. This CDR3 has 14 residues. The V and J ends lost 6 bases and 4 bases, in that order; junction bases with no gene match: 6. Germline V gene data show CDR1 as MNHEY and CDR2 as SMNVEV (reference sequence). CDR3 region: CASRLAGSYNEQFF. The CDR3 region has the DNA TGTGCCAGCAGGTTAGCGGGCTCTTACAATGAGCAGTTCTTC.

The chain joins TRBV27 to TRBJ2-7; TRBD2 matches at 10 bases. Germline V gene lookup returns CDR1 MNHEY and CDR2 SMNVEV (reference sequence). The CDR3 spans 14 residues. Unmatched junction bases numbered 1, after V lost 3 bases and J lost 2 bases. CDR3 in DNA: TGTGCCAGCAGTTTTAGCGGGGGGACCTACGAGCAGTACTTC. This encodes CASSFSGGTYEQYF.

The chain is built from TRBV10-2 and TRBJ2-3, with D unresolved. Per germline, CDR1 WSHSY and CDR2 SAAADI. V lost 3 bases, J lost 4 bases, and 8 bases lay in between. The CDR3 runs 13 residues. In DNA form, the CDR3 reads TGCGCCAGCAGTGACTATCGTGCAGATACGCAGTATTTT. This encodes CASSDYRADTQYF.